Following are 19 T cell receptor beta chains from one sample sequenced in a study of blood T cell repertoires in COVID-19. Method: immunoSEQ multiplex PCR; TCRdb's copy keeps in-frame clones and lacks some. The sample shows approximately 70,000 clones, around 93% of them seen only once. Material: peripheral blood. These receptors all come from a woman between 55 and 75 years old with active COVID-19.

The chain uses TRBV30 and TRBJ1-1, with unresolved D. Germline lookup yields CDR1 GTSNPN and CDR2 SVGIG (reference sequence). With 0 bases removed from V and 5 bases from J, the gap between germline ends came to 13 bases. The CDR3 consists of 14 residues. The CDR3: CAWSVRRDVTEAFF. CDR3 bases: TGTGCCTGGAGTGTACGACGGGATGTAACTGAAGCTTTCTTT. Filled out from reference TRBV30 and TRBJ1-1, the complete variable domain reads SQTIHQWPATLVQPVGSPLSLECTVEGTSNPNLYWYRQAAGRGLQLLFYSVGIGQISSEVPQNLSASRPQDRQFILSSKKLLLSDSGFYLCAWSVRRDVTEAFFGQGTRLTVV.

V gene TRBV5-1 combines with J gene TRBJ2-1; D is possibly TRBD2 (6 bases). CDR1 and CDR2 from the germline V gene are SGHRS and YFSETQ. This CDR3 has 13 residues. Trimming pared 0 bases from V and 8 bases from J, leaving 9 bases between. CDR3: CASSLAGSDEQFF. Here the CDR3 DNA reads TGCGCCAGCAGCTTGGCCGGGAGCGATGAGCAGTTCTTC.

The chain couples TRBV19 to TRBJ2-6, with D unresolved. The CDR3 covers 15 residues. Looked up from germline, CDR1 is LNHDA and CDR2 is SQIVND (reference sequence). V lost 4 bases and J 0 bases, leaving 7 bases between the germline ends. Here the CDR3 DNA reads TGTGCCAGTAGTACAAGGAGCTCTGGGGCCAACGTCCTGACTTTC. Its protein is CASSTRSSGANVLTF. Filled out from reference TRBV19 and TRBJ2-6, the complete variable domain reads DGGITQSPKYLFRKEGQNVTLSCEQNLNHDAMYWYRQDPGQGLRLIYYSQIVNDFQKGDIAEGYSVSREKKESFPLTVTSAQKNPTAFYLCASSTRSSGANVLTFGAGSRLTVL.

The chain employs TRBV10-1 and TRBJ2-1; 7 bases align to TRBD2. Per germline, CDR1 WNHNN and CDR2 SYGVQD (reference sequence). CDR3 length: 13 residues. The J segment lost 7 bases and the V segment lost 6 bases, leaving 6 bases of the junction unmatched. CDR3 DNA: TGCGCCAGCAGGGATAGCGGGTCGAATGAGCAGTTCTTC. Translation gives CASRDSGSNEQFF.

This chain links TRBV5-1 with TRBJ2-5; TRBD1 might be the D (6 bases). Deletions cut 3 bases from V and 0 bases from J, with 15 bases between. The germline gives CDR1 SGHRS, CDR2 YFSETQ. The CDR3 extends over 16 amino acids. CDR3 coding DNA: TGCGCCAGCAGCTCCACAGGGATCCCTCACCAAGAGACCCAGTACTTC. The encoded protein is CASSSTGIPHQETQYF.

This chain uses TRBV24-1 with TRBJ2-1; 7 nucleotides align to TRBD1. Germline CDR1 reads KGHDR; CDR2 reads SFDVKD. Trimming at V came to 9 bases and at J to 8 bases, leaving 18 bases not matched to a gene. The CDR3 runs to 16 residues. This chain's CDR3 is CATRDSSSGHSHEQFF. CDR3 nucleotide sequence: TGTGCCACCCGGGACAGTTCATCTGGGCATAGCCATGAGCAGTTCTTC.

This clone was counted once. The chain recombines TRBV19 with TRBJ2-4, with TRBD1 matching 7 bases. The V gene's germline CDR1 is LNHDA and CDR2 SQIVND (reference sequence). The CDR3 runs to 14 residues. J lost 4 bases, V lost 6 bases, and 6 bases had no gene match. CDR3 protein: CASSSGTEKNIQYF. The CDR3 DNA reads TGTGCCAGTAGCAGTGGGACAGAAAAAAACATTCAGTACTTC.

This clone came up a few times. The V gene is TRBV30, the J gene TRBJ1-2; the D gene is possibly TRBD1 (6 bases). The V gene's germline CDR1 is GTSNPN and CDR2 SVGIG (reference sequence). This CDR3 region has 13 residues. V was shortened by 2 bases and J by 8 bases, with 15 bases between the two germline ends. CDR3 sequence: CAWSQAQGSGYTF. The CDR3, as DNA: TGTGCCTGGAGTCAAGCTCAGGGGAGCGGCTACACCTTC.

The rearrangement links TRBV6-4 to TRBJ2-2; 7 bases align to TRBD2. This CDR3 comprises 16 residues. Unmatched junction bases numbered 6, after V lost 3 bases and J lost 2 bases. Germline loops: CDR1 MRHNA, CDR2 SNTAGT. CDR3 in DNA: TGTGCCAGCAGTGAACTAGCGCTCTTAAACACCGGGGAGCTGTTTTTT. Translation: CASSELALLNTGELFF.

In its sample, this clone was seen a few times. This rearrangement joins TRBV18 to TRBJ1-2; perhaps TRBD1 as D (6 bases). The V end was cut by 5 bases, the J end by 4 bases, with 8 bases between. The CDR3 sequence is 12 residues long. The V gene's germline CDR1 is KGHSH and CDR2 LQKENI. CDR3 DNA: TGTGCCAGCTCATCAGGGGTCTATGGCTACACCTTC. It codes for CASSSGVYGYTF.

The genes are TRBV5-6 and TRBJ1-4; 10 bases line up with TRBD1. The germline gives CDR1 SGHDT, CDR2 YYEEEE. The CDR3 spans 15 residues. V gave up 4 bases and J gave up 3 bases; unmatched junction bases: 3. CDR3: CASSLDRGSNEKLFF. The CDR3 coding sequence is TGTGCCAGCAGCCTGGACAGGGGGTCTAATGAAAAACTGTTTTTT.

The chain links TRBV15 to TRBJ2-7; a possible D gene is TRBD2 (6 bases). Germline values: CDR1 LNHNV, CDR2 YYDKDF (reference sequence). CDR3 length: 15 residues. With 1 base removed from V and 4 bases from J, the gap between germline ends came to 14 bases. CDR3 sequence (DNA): TGTGCCACCAGCAGAGGGGGGACTCTACGGTACGAGCAGTACTTC. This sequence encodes CATSRGGTLRYEQYF.

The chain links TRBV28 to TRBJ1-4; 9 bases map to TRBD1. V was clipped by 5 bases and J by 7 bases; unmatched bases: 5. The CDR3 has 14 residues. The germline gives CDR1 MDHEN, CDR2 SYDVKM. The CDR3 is CASSRDRVGEKLFF. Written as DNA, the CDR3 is TGTGCCAGCAGTAGGGACAGGGTCGGTGAAAAACTGTTTTTT.

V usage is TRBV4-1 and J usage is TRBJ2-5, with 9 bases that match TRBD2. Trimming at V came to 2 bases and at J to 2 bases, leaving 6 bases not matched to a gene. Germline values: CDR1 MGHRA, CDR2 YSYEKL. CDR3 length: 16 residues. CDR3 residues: CASSQPGLASQETQYF. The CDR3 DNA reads TGCGCCAGCAGCCAACCGGGACTAGCATCTCAAGAGACCCAGTACTTC.

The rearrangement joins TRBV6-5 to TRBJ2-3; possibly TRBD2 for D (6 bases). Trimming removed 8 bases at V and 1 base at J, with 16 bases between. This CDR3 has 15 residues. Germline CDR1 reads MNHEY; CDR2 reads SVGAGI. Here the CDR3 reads CASGGTTLGTDTQYF. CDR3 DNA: TGTGCCAGCGGGGGGACCACCCTGGGCACAGATACGCAGTATTTT.

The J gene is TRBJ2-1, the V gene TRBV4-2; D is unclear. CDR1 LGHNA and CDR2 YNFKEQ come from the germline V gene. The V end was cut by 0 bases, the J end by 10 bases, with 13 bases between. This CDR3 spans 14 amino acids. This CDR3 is CASSQEPADGEQFF. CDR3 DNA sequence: TGTGCCAGCAGCCAAGAACCTGCCGACGGGGAGCAGTTCTTC.

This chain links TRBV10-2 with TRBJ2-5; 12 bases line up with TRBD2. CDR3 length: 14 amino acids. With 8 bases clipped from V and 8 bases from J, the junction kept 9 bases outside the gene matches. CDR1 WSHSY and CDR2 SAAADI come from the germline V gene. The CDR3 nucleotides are TGCGCCAGCCGCACCGAGACTAGCGGGAGTACCCAGTACTTC. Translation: CASRTETSGSTQYF.

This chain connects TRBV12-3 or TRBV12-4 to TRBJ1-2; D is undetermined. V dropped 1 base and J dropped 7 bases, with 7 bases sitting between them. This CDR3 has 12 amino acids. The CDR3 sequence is CASSLGAGGYTF. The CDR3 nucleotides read TGTGCCAGCAGTTTAGGCGCAGGTGGCTACACCTTC.

CDR3 loop: CASQGPGGTEAFF. The CDR3 DNA reads TGTGCCAGCCAAGGTCCCGGAGGGACTGAAGCTTTCTTT. The V gene is TRBV2, the J gene TRBJ1-1; no clear D. With 8 bases removed from V and 5 bases from J, the gap between germline ends came to 15 bases. The CDR3 extends over 13 amino acids. Germline CDR1 SNHLY, CDR2 FYNNEI.